This T cell receptor (beta chain) appears in the sequencing data of a study of shared clonotypes between healthy human individuals. Study summary: Plates per donor: three CD4 naive, three CD4 memory, two CD8 naive, one CD8 memory.

TCRdb's copy holds only in-frame clones and misses some; the assay was immunoSEQ multiplex PCR. The repertoire holds 2 million to 2.5 million clones, with approximately 94% as singletons. Findings and limits, study-wide: Non-shared clonotypes were found to have lower generation probabilities than the clonotypes that were shared by all four of the sorted-subset donors.

About this clone: The target antigen is unknown. Other DNA sequences in the sample encode the same CDR3.

The origin of this receptor is a man aged 18-30 years in good health. Sequencing used naive CD4+ T cells sorted from blood. Stated subset: CD45RA+ positively selected.

CDR3 in DNA: TGTGCCAGCAGCCGCGGGACTAGCGGGCTCTACGAGCAGTACTTC. This codes for CASSRGTSGLYEQYF. The chain is built from TRBV6-6 and TRBJ2-7, with 12 nucleotides matching TRBD2. Losses at the gene ends were 6 bases for V and 3 bases for J; bases not matched to a gene: 6. This CDR3 is 15 amino acids long. The germline CDR1 and CDR2 sequences are MNHNY and SVGAGI (reference sequence).